The clone carrying this T cell receptor (beta chain) appeared many times. This sample was taken from a study of regulatory T cells in long-lasting Graves disease. Libraries of TCR beta came from iRepertoire HTBI primers plus Arm-PCR of CDR3 regions. TCRdb recomputed calls from the multiplex PCR reads with MiXCR, one row per CDR3 protein. The sample contains a few hundred thousand distinct CDR3 sequences, approximately 13% of which appear only once. Time point defined: newly diagnosed GD, antithyroid drugs for less than 3 months. PBMC-derived RNA was used for the TCR library. These same data were also listed under a study on T cells in Graves' hyperthyroidism and ophthalmopathy.

The sample in question was peripheral blood mononuclear cells (PBMCs), obtained at new diagnosis, from a patient treated with antithyroid drugs. The sequence was collected from a man aged 30-40 years with Graves disease.

The CDR3 region has the DNA TGTGCCAGCAGCCCCGCGGGTGTGAGTGGAAACATTCAGTACTTC. It yields the protein CASSPAGVSGNIQYF. This chain connects TRBV7-2 to TRBJ2-4, with D perhaps matching TRBD2 (5 bases). This CDR3 is built from 15 residues. Per germline, CDR1 SGHTA and CDR2 FQGNSA. V lost 5 bases to trimming and J lost 6 bases, with 17 bases between them.